This passage covers 14 T cell receptor beta chains from one sample sequenced in a study of cytomegalovirus exposure and HLA in healthy donors. PCR used 60 Vbeta primers and 13 Jbeta primers. The table came from immunoSEQ multiplex PCR; TCRdb's copy has only in-frame clones and leaves some out. The sample has more than 200,000 clones; around 83% are singletons. Sequencing input: PBMCs. The receptors here all came from a girl between 5 and 17 years old in good health and CMV-seronegative.

The chain uses TRBV28 and TRBJ2-7; D perhaps matches TRBD2 (6 bases). CDR3 length equals 13 residues. V gave up 6 bases and J gave up 5 bases, with 14 bases separating them. Germline lookup yields CDR1 MDHEN and CDR2 SYDVKM. The CDR3 protein is CASRLSAGHEQYF. The CDR3 region has the DNA TGTGCCAGCAGACTCTCAGCGGGCCACGAGCAGTACTTC.

The gene calls are TRBV7-2 and TRBJ2-5; TRBD2 matches 15 bases. Germline V gene lookup returns CDR1 SGHTA and CDR2 FQGNSA. The ends lost 6 bases at V and 1 base at J; junction bases unmatched: 3. The CDR3 length is 16 residues. In nucleotides, the CDR3 is TGTGCCAGCAGTTCGGGACTAGCGGGGGGCCAAGAGACCCAGTACTTC. Protein: CASSSGLAGGQETQYF.

This clone was recorded only once. V gene TRBV6-6 combines with J gene TRBJ2-7; 10 bases agree with TRBD1. V gave up 5 bases and J gave up 2 bases; unmatched junction bases: 6. The CDR3 sequence is 15 residues long. Per germline, CDR1 MNHNY and CDR2 SVGAGI (reference sequence). CDR3 coding DNA: TGTGCCAGCAGTGGCCCGGGACAGGGGACCTACGAGCAGTACTTC. It is translated as CASSGPGQGTYEQYF.

This clone occurred once. This chain connects TRBV7-2 to TRBJ2-3; weak D call: TRBD2 (5 bases). Germline CDR1 SGHTA, CDR2 FQGNSA. The CDR3 runs 18 residues. V gave up 3 bases and J gave up 4 bases, with 23 bases separating them. The CDR3, as DNA: TGTGCCAGCAGCTTCCCGCAGTTCGGGAAAGCGAGCCCAGATACGCAGTATTTT. It yields the protein CASSFPQFGKASPDTQYF.

V gene TRBV28 combines with J gene TRBJ2-3; 8 bases agree with TRBD2. Germline assignment: CDR1 MDHEN and CDR2 SYDVKM. J lost 8 bases, V lost 7 bases, and 11 bases had no gene match. This CDR3 has 14 residues. CDR3 region: CASTLGLAGGTQYF. The DNA for the CDR3 is TGTGCCAGCACCCTAGGACTAGCTGGGGGTACGCAGTATTTT. The full variable domain, with the rest looked up from reference TRBV28 and TRBJ2-3, is DVKVTQSSRYLVKRTGEKVFLECVQDMDHENMFWYRQDPGLGLRLIYFSYDVKMKEKGDIPEGYSVSREKKERFSLILESASTNQTSMYLCASTLGLAGGTQYFGPGTRLTVL.

The V gene is TRBV18, the J gene TRBJ1-6; the D is unclear. Germline-derived CDR1 and CDR2 are KGHSH and LQKENI. CDR3 length: 14 amino acids. V lost 3 bases and J lost 12, with 15 bases in between. CDR3 bases: TGTGCCAGCTCACCTCTGGGCGCGGGCCAACCCCTCCACTTT. As protein: CASSPLGAGQPLHF.

V usage is TRBV28 and J usage is TRBJ2-2; TRBD1 is a possible D gene (6 bases). Trimming removed 5 bases at V and 6 bases at J, with 10 bases between. This CDR3 contains 13 residues. The germline gives CDR1 MDHEN, CDR2 SYDVKM. CDR3 loop: CASSAQGSGELFF. The CDR3 bases are TGTGCCAGCAGTGCACAGGGTTCCGGGGAGCTGTTTTTT.

This clone has only one observation. The chain recombines TRBV5-1 with TRBJ1-2; D uncertain. CDR3 length equals 14 residues. The germline gives CDR1 SGHRS, CDR2 YFSETQ. The V gene lost 0 bases and the J gene lost 4 bases, with 10 bases spanning the gap. The CDR3 DNA reads TGCGCCAGCAGCTTGGGCCGCGAAGTCTATGGCTACACCTTC. Its translation is CASSLGREVYGYTF.

CDR3 nucleotides: TGTGCCAGCAGTCCTCCTCAACAGGGGGCGTATGGCTACACCTTC. It codes for CASSPPQQGAYGYTF. The genes are TRBV28 and TRBJ1-2, with 9 bases aligning to TRBD1. V was pared by 5 bases and J by 5 bases, with 9 bases of the junction left unmatched. Germline CDR1 is MDHEN and CDR2 is SYDVKM. The CDR3 is 15 residues long.

This CDR3 is CASSLGQGGRNTEAFF. DNA of the CDR3: TGTGCCAGCAGCTTGGGGCAGGGGGGAAGAAACACTGAAGCTTTCTTT. The genes are TRBV5-4 and TRBJ1-1; TRBD1 agrees at 7 bases. The CDR3 length is 16 residues. V gave up 0 bases and J gave up 2 bases; unmatched junction bases: 7. Looked up from germline, CDR1 is SGHNT and CDR2 is YYREEE (reference sequence).

A remark on this clone: One end of the junction fails to match germline, which may point to a read error. The chain is built from TRBV7-9 and TRBJ2-5; D unclear. The CDR3 covers 12 residues. CDR1 is SEHNR and CDR2 is FQNEAQ in the germline V gene (reference sequence). CDR3 sequence (DNA): TGTTCCAGCAGCCCGACTCAGCATACCCAGTACTTC. It is translated as CSSSPTQHTQYF.

The chain joins TRBV6-6 to TRBJ1-5; maybe TRBD1 (6 bases). This CDR3 is built from 16 residues. The germline V and J ends were trimmed by 0 bases and 5 bases, with 14 bases remaining between them. Germline CDR1 reads MNHNY; CDR2 reads SVGAGI (reference sequence). As DNA, the CDR3 is TGTGCCAGCAGTTACTCGACGGGGACATCTTATCAGCCCCAGCATTTT. It yields the protein CASSYSTGTSYQPQHF.

The CDR3 protein is CASSYRVGLNTEAFF. For the CDR3, the DNA is TGTGCCAGTAGTTATCGGGTCGGTTTGAACACTGAAGCTTTCTTT. The genes are TRBV19 and TRBJ1-1; no clear D gene. This CDR3 is 15 amino acids long. The V gene's germline CDR1 is LNHDA and CDR2 SQIVND (reference sequence). V dropped 5 bases and J dropped 0 bases, with 13 bases sitting between them.

V is TRBV4-1 and J is TRBJ2-7; a weak D match, TRBD2 (5 bases). Germline V gene data show CDR1 as MGHRA and CDR2 as YSYEKL. The CDR3 extends over 20 amino acids. Trimming took off 0 bases at V and 2 bases at J, with 26 bases between the two ends. CDR3: CASSQEGEREKVIRTYEQYF. The CDR3 bases are TGCGCCAGCAGCCAAGAGGGTGAGAGGGAGAAAGTGATAAGGACCTACGAGCAGTACTTC.